This T cell receptor beta chain originates from a study of technical replicates of blood from several donors. Libraries were prepared by immunoSEQ multiplex PCR; TCRdb keeps only in-frame clonotypes and omits some of them. The sample yields 78,000 or so clones, 70% to 90% seen once. The TCR sequence derives from a human donor in good health. Sequences were obtained from T cells isolated from PBMCs.

The chain's CDR3 is CASSLYYTEAFF. In nucleotides, the CDR3 is TGTGCCAGCAGCTTATATTACACTGAAGCTTTCTTT. V and J are TRBV7-2 and TRBJ1-1, with D uncertain. V gave up 2 bases and J gave up 3 bases, with 4 bases separating them. This CDR3 comprises 12 residues. Germline CDR1 is SGHTA and CDR2 is FQGNSA.